A selection of T cell receptor beta chains follows, all from one sample in a study of cytomegalovirus exposure and HLA in healthy donors. The repertoire was sequenced with immunoSEQ multiplex PCR; TCRdb's copy has only in-frame clones and lacks some. This table holds 80,000 or so clones, around 95% found once. The sample comprised PBMCs. Source of these receptors: a woman in her late teens or twenties in good health and CMV-seronegative. Each CDR3 is given with its conserved first and last residue. The D gene is left open where the match is weak. Not every row has a clone size; where given, it reads once, few, many or a size class.

CDR3 DNA: TGTGCCAGCAGCTTAGCATTTCCCGTGAACACTGAAGCTTTCTTT
CDR3 protein: CASSLAFPVNTEAFF
J gene: TRBJ1-1
clone size: .
V gene: TRBV7-9
D gene: .

CDR3 DNA: TGTGCCAGCAGCCAAGAGGCTGGACAGGGATTTACTAATGAAAAACTGTTTTTT
CDR3 protein: CASSQEAGQGFTNEKLFF
J gene: TRBJ1-4
clone size: .
V gene: TRBV14
D gene: TRBD1

CDR3 DNA: TGTGCCAGCAGCGTCGGGGCAACAGCGGGAAGGACAGATACGCAGTATTTT
CDR3 protein: CASSVGATAGRTDTQYF
J gene: TRBJ2-3
clone size: once
V gene: TRBV9
D gene: TRBD2

CDR3 DNA: TGCGCCAGCAGTGCTATTACTAGCACAGATACGCAGTATTTT
CDR3 protein: CASSAITSTDTQYF
J gene: TRBJ2-3
clone size: .
V gene: TRBV10-1
D gene: .

CDR3 DNA: TGTGCCAGCAGCCCCGGACAGGGGACTGAAGCTTTCTTT
CDR3 protein: CASSPGQGTEAFF
J gene: TRBJ1-1
clone size: once
V gene: TRBV13
D gene: TRBD1

CDR3 DNA: TGTGCCACCAGCCCCCGAGGCGGACAGCAAGAGACCCAGTACTTC
CDR3 protein: CATSPRGGQQETQYF
J gene: TRBJ2-5
clone size: .
V gene: TRBV15
D gene: .

CDR3 DNA: TGTGCCTCAGGGACAGGGGGCTGGGATACGCAGTATTTT
CDR3 protein: CASGTGGWDTQYF
J gene: TRBJ2-3
clone size: .
V gene: TRBV10-3
D gene: TRBD1

CDR3 DNA: TGTGCCAGCAGCCGCTCCTACGAGCAGTACTTC
CDR3 protein: CASSRSYEQYF
J gene: TRBJ2-7
clone size: .
V gene: TRBV25-1
D gene: .

CDR3 DNA: TGTGCCAGCAGCCTACAGGGGTCGGGCACCGGGGAGCTGTTTTTT
CDR3 protein: CASSLQGSGTGELFF
J gene: TRBJ2-2
clone size: .
V gene: TRBV5-6
D gene: TRBD1

CDR3 DNA: TGTGCCAGCAGCGTGGACAGGAACACCGGGGAGCTGTTTTTT
CDR3 protein: CASSVDRNTGELFF
J gene: TRBJ2-2
clone size: .
V gene: TRBV9
D gene: .

CDR3 DNA: TGTGCCAGCAGCTTGGCCTCTGGTTTATACGGCGGACAGCCCCAGCATTTT
CDR3 protein: CASSLASGLYGGQPQHF
J gene: TRBJ1-5
clone size: .
V gene: TRBV5-8
D gene: .